The next 11 T cell receptor beta chains were all read from a single sample in a study of cytomegalovirus exposure and HLA in healthy donors. The PCR contained 60 Vbeta and 13 Jbeta primers. TCRdb's copy holds only in-frame clones and misses some; the assay was immunoSEQ multiplex PCR. The sample records some 150,000 clones, roughly four fifths being singletons. The sequenced sample consisted of PBMCs. The source is a man aged 50-60 years in good health and CMV-seropositive.

V gene TRBV7-2 combines with J gene TRBJ2-7; the match to TRBD1 covers 10 bases. With 5 bases clipped from V and 5 bases from J, the junction kept 6 bases outside the gene matches. Germline CDR1 reads SGHTA; CDR2 reads FQGNSA. The CDR3 length is 14 residues. The CDR3 nucleotides are TGTGCCAGCAGCCCAGACAGGGGGCAGCACGAGCAGTACTTC. It encodes CASSPDRGQHEQYF.

The chain carries TRBV30 and TRBJ1-5, with a tentative D call TRBD1 (6 bases). Germline V gives CDR1 GTSNPN, CDR2 SVGIG (reference sequence). The length of the CDR3 is 13 residues. Trimming cost V 1 base and J 5 bases, with 9 bases left between them. The CDR3 nucleotides are TGTGCCTGGAGTGGGGGGGGCGATCAGCCCCAGCATTTT. As protein: CAWSGGGDQPQHF.

The rearrangement joins TRBV4-1 to TRBJ1-2; no firm D call. The germline V and J ends were trimmed by 0 bases and 0 bases, with 11 bases remaining between them. The CDR3 spans 16 residues. The germline CDR1 and CDR2 sequences are MGHRA and YSYEKL. The DNA for the CDR3 is TGCGCCAGCAGCCAAGAGGTAGCTGCAGCTAACTATGGCTACACCTTC. Amino acid sequence: CASSQEVAAANYGYTF.

This chain connects TRBV30 to TRBJ2-1, with TRBD2 identical over 9 bases. The length of the CDR3 is 17 residues. With 5 bases clipped from V and 0 bases from J, the junction kept 11 bases outside the gene matches. Germline lookup yields CDR1 GTSNPN and CDR2 SVGIG (reference sequence). The chain's CDR3 is CAWFSGTSWSSYNEQFF. CDR3 DNA sequence: TGTGCCTGGTTTTCCGGGACTAGCTGGAGCTCCTACAATGAGCAGTTCTTC.

This clone was seen only a few times. The chain links TRBV5-4 to TRBJ1-6; no definite D call. Germline CDR1 SGHNT, CDR2 YYREEE (reference sequence). V was cut by 3 bases and J by 8 bases, with 12 bases left in between. This CDR3 region has 14 residues. CDR3: CASSSAPTDSPLHF. The CDR3 nucleotides are TGTGCCAGCAGCTCCGCCCCGACTGATTCACCCCTCCACTTT. The whole variable domain, remainder taken from reference TRBV5-4 and TRBJ1-6, is ETGVTQSPTHLIKTRGQQVTLRCSSQSGHNTVSWYQQALGQGPQFIFQYYREEENGRGNFPPRFSGLQFPNYSSELNVNALELDDSALYLCASSSAPTDSPLHFGNGTRLTVT.

CDR3 nucleotides: TGTGCCAGCAGCGTAGGGACAGAAGACTATGGCTACACCTTC. Translating gives CASSVGTEDYGYTF. V usage is TRBV9 and J usage is TRBJ1-2; D is perhaps TRBD1 (6 bases). This CDR3 is built from 14 residues. V gave up 0 bases and J gave up 3 bases, with 9 bases separating them. The germline gives CDR1 SGDLS, CDR2 YYNGEE.

In regard to this clone: At one end, the junction sequence differs from germline, possibly due to a read error. The rearrangement uses TRBV7-7 and TRBJ2-2, with 9 bases that match TRBD2. This CDR3 has 14 amino acids. The V gene's germline CDR1 is SSHAT and CDR2 FNYEAQ (reference sequence). This chain's CDR3 is CASSVSGSVEELFF. CDR3 in DNA: TGTGCTAGCAGCGTTAGCGGGAGTGTTGAGGAGCTGTTTTTT.

V is TRBV5-8 and J is TRBJ2-1, with 11 bases aligning to TRBD1. Per the germline V gene, CDR1 is SGHTS and CDR2 is YDEGEE. The V and J ends lost 4 bases and 1 base, in that order; junction bases with no gene match: 7. The CDR3 length is 17 residues. Here the CDR3 DNA reads TGTGCCAGCAGCCCATGGTGGGACAGGGGGTCCTACAATGAGCAGTTCTTC. Residues: CASSPWWDRGSYNEQFF.

The J gene is TRBJ2-2, the V gene TRBV7-2, with 7 positions matching TRBD1. The V segment lost 2 bases and the J segment 8 bases; nucleotides outside the gene matches: 8. The CDR3 is 15 residues long. Germline V CDR1 and CDR2: SGHTA, FQGNSA. CDR3 amino acids: CASSLPTGPRGELFF. CDR3 coding DNA: TGTGCCAGCAGCTTACCGACAGGGCCCCGAGGGGAGCTGTTTTTT.

This sequence joins TRBV7-9 and TRBJ2-1, with TRBD2 matching 7 bases. J was trimmed by 7 bases and V by 5 bases; bases with no gene match: 8. The CDR3 sequence is 14 residues long. Germline V gene data show CDR1 as SEHNR and CDR2 as FQNEAQ (reference sequence). The CDR3 here is CASSQVVGGNEQFF. CDR3 bases: TGTGCCAGCAGCCAGGTGGTGGGGGGGAATGAGCAGTTCTTC.

The chain recombines TRBV9 with TRBJ2-3; the D gene is possibly TRBD2 (5 bases). V gave up 4 bases and J gave up 1 base, with 13 bases separating them. Per germline, CDR1 SGDLS and CDR2 YYNGEE. The CDR3 sequence is 15 residues long. The CDR3 coding sequence is TGTGCCAGCAGCCCTTTCGAGGGCCGCACAGATACGCAGTATTTT. Translation: CASSPFEGRTDTQYF.